This TCR beta chain was sequenced in a study of control samples from healthy donors and cancer patients (TCRdb year 2020). Its CDR3 holds 16 amino acids, cysteine through phenylalanine. CDR3 DNA is the only sequence kept; it has 48 bases, read in frame from the first base. Based on the germline V gene, the CDR1 and CDR2 sequences are SGDLS and YYNGEE. Cut back by 4 bases and 3 bases, the V and J ends lie 19 bases apart. The method behind the library was the immunoSEQ multiplex PCR assay. TCRdb provides this immuneACCESS table in a form limited to in-frame rearrangements. Some clones are lacking; in checked studies, under half of them reflect an unresolved V gene, and why the rest are absent is not known. The sample data list about 120,000 clones, and 85% to 90% of these were observed just once. Around 4% of the sample lies in the top ten. A remark on this clone: Which antigen it targets is not known. No per-base quality is available; no much larger clone lies one base away.

The rearranged segments are TRBV9 and TRBJ1-1; tentative D gene TRBD1, with 5 bases matching. Sequenced material: PBMCs. This clonotype was obtained from a woman aged 55-69 years with lung cancer. CDR3 loop: CASSPSGTPWYTEAFF. The DNA sequence is TGTGCCAGCAGCCCCTCGGGGACCCCATGGTACACTGAAGCTTTCTTT.